This T cell receptor (beta chain) is from a study of T cell repertoires in cytomegalovirus infection. TCRdb re-analysed the reads in MiXCR, keeping a single row per CDR3 protein. The table includes tens of thousands of distinct CDR3 sequences, around 3.8% detected once. As to this clonotype: A clone one base away is much larger, so this may be a read error.

V lost 3 bases to trimming and J lost 6 bases, with 20 bases between them. Per germline, CDR1 SGHNT and CDR2 YYREEE (reference sequence). The CDR3 contains 16 residues. The sample was PBMCs. This rearrangement joins TRBV5-4 to TRBJ2-3, with D perhaps matching TRBD1 (6 bases). This receptor was identified in a human donor in good health (CMV status not recorded). Some clones in this sample may be carry-over from other donors' samples. CDR3 in DNA: TGTGCCAGCAGCTCTGGCCAGGGGAATGGTGTCGATACGCAGTATTTT. Amino acids: CASSSGQGNGVDTQYF.